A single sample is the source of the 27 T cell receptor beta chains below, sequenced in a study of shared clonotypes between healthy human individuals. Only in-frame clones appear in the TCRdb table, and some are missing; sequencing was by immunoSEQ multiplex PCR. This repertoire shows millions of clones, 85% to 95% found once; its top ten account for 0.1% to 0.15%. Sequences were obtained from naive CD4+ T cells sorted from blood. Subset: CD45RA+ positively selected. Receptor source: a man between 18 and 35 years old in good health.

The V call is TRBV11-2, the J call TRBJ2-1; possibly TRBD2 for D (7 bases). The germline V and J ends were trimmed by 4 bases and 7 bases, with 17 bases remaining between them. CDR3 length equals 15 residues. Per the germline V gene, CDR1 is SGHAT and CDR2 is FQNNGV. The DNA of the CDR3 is TGTGCCAGCAGCTCCGTTCGGGGGGCCGGGAATGAGCAGTTCTTC. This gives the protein CASSSVRGAGNEQFF.

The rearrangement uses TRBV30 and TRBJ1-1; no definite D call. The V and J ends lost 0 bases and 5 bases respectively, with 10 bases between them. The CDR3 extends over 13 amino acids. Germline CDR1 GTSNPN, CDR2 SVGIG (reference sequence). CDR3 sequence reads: CAWSVLKRTEAFF. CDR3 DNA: TGTGCCTGGAGTGTACTAAAAAGGACTGAAGCTTTCTTT.

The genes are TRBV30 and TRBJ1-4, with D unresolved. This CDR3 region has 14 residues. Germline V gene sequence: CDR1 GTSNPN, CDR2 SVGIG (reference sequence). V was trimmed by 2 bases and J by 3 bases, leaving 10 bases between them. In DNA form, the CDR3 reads TGTGCCTGGAGTTCGGAGGTATCTAATGAAAAACTGTTTTTT. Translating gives CAWSSEVSNEKLFF.

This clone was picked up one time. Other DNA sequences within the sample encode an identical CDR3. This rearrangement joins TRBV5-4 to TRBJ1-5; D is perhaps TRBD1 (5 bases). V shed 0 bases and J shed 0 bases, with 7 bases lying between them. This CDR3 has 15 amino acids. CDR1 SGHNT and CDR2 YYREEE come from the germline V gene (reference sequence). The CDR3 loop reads CASSLGGTSNQPQHF. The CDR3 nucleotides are TGTGCCAGCAGCTTGGGAGGGACTAGCAATCAGCCCCAGCATTTT.

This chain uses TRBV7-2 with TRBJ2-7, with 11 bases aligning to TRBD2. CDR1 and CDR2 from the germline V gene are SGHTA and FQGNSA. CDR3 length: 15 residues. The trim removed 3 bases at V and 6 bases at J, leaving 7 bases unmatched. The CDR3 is CASSFTSGSVGEQYF. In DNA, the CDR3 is TGTGCCAGCAGCTTTACTAGCGGGAGTGTTGGCGAGCAGTACTTC.

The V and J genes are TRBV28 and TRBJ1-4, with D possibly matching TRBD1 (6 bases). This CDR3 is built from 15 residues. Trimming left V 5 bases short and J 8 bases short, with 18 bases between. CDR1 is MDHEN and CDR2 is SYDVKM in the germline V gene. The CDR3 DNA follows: TGTGCCAGCAGTAGGATTCAGGGGATGGGGGAAAAACTGTTTTTT. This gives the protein CASSRIQGMGEKLFF.

This CDR3 reads CASSLQYRGTYEQYF. The CDR3 DNA is TGTGCCAGCAGCTTGCAGTATCGGGGTACCTACGAGCAGTACTTC. J is TRBJ2-7 and V is TRBV11-2; D is perhaps TRBD2 (5 bases). Germline CDR1 reads SGHAT; CDR2 reads FQNNGV. The CDR3 is 15 amino acids. V was cut by 3 bases and J by 2 bases, with 14 bases left in between.

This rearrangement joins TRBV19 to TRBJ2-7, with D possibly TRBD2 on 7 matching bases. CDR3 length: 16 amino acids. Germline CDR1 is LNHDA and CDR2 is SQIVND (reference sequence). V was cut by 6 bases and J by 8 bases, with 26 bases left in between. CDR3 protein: CASSTASGGRPYQQYF. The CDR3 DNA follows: TGTGCCAGTAGCACCGCTTCGGGGGGCCGACCTTACCAGCAGTACTTC.

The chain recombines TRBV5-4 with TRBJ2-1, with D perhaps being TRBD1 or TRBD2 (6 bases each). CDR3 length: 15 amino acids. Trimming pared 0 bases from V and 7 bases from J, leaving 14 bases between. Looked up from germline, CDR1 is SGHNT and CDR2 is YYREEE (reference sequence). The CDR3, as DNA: TGTGCCAGCAGCTTGGACGGGGGCCCCTGGAATGAGCAGTTCTTC. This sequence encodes CASSLDGGPWNEQFF.

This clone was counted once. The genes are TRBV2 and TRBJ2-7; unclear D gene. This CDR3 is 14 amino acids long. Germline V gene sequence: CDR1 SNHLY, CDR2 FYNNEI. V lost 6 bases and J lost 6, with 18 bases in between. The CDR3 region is CASSLRWASPEQYF. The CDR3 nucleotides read TGTGCCAGCAGCCTCAGGTGGGCCTCCCCCGAGCAGTACTTC. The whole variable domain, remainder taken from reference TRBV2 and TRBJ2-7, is EPEVTQTPSHQVTQMGQEVILRCVPISNHLYFYWYRQILGQKVEFLVSFYNNEISEKSEIFDDQFSVERPDGSNFTLKIRSTKLEDSAMYFCASSLRWASPEQYFGPGTRLTVT.

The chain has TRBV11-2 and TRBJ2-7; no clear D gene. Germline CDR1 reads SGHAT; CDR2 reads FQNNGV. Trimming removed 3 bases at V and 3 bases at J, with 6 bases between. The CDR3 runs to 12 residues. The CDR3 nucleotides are TGTGCCAGCAGCTTCAAGGGCTACGAGCAGTACTTC. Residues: CASSFKGYEQYF.

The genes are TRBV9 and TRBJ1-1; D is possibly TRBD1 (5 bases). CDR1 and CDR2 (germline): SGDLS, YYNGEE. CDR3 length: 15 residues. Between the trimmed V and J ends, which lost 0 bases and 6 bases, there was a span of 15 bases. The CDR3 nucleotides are TGTGCCAGCAGCGTAGGAGGGGAGAGTGGATCTGAAGCTTTCTTT. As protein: CASSVGGESGSEAFF.

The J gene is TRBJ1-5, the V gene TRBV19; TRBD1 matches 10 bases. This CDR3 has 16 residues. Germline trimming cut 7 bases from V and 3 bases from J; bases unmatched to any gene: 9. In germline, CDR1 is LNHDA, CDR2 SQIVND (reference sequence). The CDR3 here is CASTPRTGGINQPQHF. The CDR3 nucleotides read TGTGCCAGTACCCCCCGGACAGGGGGAATCAATCAGCCCCAGCATTTT.

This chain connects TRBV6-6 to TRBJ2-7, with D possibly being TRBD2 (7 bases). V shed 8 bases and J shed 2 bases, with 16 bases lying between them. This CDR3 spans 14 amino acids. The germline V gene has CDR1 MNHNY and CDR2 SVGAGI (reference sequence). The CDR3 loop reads CASVQLRGPYEQYF. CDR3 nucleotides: TGTGCCAGCGTCCAACTGCGGGGGCCCTACGAGCAGTACTTC.

CDR3 sequence: CASSRNLDSPNTEAFF. CDR3 in DNA: TGCGCCAGCAGCCGAAATTTGGACAGCCCTAACACTGAAGCTTTCTTT. The chain links TRBV5-1 to TRBJ1-1; maybe TRBD1 (6 bases). The CDR3 spans 16 residues. Deletions cut 4 bases from V and 2 bases from J, with 18 bases between. From germline, CDR1 is SGHRS and CDR2 YFSETQ.

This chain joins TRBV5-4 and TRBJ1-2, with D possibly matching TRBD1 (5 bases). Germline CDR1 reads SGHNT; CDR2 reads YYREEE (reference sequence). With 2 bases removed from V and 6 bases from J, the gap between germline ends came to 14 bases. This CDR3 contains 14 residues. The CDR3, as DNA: TGTGCCAGCAGCTTCCGGGACGGCCCCGATGGCTACACCTTC. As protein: CASSFRDGPDGYTF.

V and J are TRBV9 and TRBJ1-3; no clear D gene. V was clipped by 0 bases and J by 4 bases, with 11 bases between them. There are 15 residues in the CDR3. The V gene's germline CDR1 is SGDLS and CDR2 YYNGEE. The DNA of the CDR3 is TGTGCCAGCAGCGTAGCTATTTCGGGGGGAAACACCATATATTTT. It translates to CASSVAISGGNTIYF.

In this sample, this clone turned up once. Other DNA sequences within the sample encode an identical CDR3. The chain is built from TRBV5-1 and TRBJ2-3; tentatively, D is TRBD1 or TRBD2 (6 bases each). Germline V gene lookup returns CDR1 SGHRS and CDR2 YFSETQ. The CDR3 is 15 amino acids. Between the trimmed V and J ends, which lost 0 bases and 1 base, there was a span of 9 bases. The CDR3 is CASSLAGAGTDTQYF. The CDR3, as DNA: TGCGCCAGCAGCTTGGCGGGGGCCGGCACAGATACGCAGTATTTT. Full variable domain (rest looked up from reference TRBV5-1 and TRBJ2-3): KAGVTQTPRYLIKTRGQQVTLSCSPISGHRSVSWYQQTPGQGLQFLFEYFSETQRNKGNFPGRFSGRQFSNSRSEMNVSTLELGDSALYLCASSLAGAGTDTQYFGPGTRLTVL.

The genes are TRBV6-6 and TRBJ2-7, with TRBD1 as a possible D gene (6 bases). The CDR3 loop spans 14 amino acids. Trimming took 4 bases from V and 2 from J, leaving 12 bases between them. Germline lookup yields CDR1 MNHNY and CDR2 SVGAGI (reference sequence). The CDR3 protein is CASSSPTGPYEQYF. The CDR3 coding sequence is TGTGCCAGCAGTTCACCAACAGGGCCCTACGAGCAGTACTTC.

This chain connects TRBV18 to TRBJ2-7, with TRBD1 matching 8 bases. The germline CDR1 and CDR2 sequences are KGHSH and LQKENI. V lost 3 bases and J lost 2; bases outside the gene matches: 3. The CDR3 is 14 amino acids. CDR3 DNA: TGTGCCAGCTCACCTCAGGGGGCGGCCTACGAGCAGTACTTC. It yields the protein CASSPQGAAYEQYF.

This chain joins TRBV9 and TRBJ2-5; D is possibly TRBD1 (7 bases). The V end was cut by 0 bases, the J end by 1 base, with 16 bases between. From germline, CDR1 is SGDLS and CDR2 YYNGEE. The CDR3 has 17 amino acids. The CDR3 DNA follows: TGTGCCAGCAGCGTAGGCCCTGGAGGGGGCTCCCAAGAGACCCAGTACTTC. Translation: CASSVGPGGGSQETQYF.

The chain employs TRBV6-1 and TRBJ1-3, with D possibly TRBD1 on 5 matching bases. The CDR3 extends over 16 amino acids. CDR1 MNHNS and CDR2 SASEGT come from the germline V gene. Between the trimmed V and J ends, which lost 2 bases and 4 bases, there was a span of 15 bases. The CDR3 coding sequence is TGTGCCAGCAGTGAATCCCAAGGGACGGCAGGAAACACCATATATTTT. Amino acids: CASSESQGTAGNTIYF.

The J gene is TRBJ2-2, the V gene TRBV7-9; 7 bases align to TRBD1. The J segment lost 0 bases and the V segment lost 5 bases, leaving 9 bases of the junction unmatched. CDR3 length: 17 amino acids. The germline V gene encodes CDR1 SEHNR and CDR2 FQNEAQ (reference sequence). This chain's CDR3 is CASSPMDRTANTGELFF. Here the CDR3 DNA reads TGTGCCAGCAGCCCGATGGACAGGACTGCGAACACCGGGGAGCTGTTTTTT. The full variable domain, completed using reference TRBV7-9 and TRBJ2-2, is DTGVSQNPRHKITKRGQNVTFRCDPISEHNRLYWYRQTLGQGPEFLTYFQNEAQLEKSRLLSDRFSAERPKGSFSTLEIQRTEQGDSAMYLCASSPMDRTANTGELFFGEGSRLTVL.

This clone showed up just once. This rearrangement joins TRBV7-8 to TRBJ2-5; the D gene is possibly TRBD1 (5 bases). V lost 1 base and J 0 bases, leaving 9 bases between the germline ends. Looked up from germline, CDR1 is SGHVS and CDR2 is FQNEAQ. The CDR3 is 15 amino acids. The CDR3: CASSLVTVHQETQYF. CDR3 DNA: TGTGCCAGCAGCTTAGTGACAGTTCACCAAGAGACCCAGTACTTC.

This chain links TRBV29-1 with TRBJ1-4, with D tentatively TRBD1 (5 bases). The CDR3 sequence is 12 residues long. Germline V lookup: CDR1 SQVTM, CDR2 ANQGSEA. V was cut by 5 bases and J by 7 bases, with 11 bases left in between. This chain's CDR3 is CSVSWGGEKLFF. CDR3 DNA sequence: TGCAGCGTTTCCTGGGGCGGTGAAAAACTGTTTTTT.

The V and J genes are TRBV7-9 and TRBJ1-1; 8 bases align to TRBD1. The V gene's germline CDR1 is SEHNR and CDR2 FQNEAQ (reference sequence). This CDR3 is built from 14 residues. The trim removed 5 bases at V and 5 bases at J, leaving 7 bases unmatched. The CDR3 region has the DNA TGTGCCAGCAGCCGACAGGGGTCTTTTACTGAAGCTTTCTTT. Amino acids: CASSRQGSFTEAFF. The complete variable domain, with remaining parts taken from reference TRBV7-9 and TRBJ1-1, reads DTGVSQNPRHKITKRGQNVTFRCDPISEHNRLYWYRQTLGQGPEFLTYFQNEAQLEKSRLLSDRFSAERPKGSFSTLEIQRTEQGDSAMYLCASSRQGSFTEAFFGQGTRLTVV.

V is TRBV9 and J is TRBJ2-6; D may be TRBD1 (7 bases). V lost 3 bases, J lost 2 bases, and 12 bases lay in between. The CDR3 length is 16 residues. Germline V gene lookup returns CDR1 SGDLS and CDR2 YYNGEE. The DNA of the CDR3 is TGTGCCAGCAGCGGACTAGGGGGCGCTGGGGCCAACGTCCTGACTTTC. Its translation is CASSGLGGAGANVLTF. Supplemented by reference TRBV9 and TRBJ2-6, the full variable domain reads DSGVTQTPKHLITATGQRVTLRCSPRSGDLSVYWYQQSLDQGLQFLIQYYNGEERAKGNILERFSAQQFPDLHSELNLSSLELGDSALYFCASSGLGGAGANVLTFGAGSRLTVL.